Listed below are T cell receptor beta chains from one sample, sequenced in a study of blood T cells in healthy people across ages. TCRdb re-derived calls from the 5' RACE reads in MiXCR, one entry per CDR3 protein. The profile shows roughly 2 million distinct CDR3 sequences, 49% of them singletons. The sequenced sample consisted of blood. All receptors derive from a middle-aged woman in good health. CDR3s include the opening cysteine and the closing phenylalanine or tryptophan. D genes are given only for firm matches. Not every row has a clone size; where given, it reads once, few, many or a size class.

D gene | J gene | CDR3 length | V gene | clone size | CDR3 protein | CDR3 DNA
TRBD2 | TRBJ2-5 | 15 | TRBV9 | . | CASSIAGGIQETQYF | TGTGCCAGCAGTATTGCGGGGGGTATCCAAGAGACCCAGTACTTC
. | TRBJ2-1 | 15 | TRBV5-6 | . | CASSLVRVGVRGEFF | TGTGCCAGCAGCTTGGTTCGGGTAGGGGTCAGAGGGGAGTTCTTC
. | TRBJ2-7 | 15 | TRBV15 | . | CATSTPRPDHYEQYF | TGTGCCACCAGCACACCCCGTCCGGACCACTACGAGCAGTACTTC
. | TRBJ2-3 | 18 | TRBV6-2/TRBV6-3 | . | CASSYAPSSGHNTDTQYF | TGTGCCAGCAGTTACGCTCCTTCCTCGGGACACAACACAGATACGCAGTATTTT
TRBD1 | TRBJ1-5 | 15 | TRBV6-1 | . | CASIDRGYSNQPQHF | TGTGCCAGCATTGACAGGGGTTATAGCAATCAGCCCCAGCATTTT
. | TRBJ1-1 | 14 | TRBV28 | . | CASLPYNGGTEAFF | TGTGCCAGCTTGCCATACAACGGGGGCACTGAAGCTTTCTTT
. | TRBJ2-6 | 17 | TRBV7-9 | . | CASSPEGGAGGANVLTF | TGTGCCAGCAGCCCGGAAGGAGGGGCAGGTGGGGCCAACGTCCTGACTTTC
. | TRBJ1-5 | 14 | TRBV10-3 | . | CATRRDYSNQPQHF | TGTGCCACCAGGCGGGATTATAGCAATCAGCCCCAGCATTTT
. | TRBJ2-3 | 12 | TRBV20-1 | few | CSTTGGADTQYF | TGCAGTACCACGGGGGGCGCAGATACGCAGTATTTT
. | TRBJ2-1 | 13 | TRBV2 | . | CASSEAWANEQFF | TGTGCCAGCAGTGAAGCGTGGGCCAATGAGCAGTTCTTC
TRBD2 | TRBJ2-1 | 14 | TRBV20-1 | few | CSAPGGGALVEQFF | TGCAGTGCCCCGGGGGGGGGAGCCCTAGTTGAGCAGTTCTTC
TRBD2 | TRBJ2-1 | 14 | TRBV12-3/TRBV12-4 | . | CASLGGGAYNEQFF | TGTGCCAGCCTGGGCGGGGGGGCATACAATGAGCAGTTCTTC
. | TRBJ2-5 | 15 | TRBV12-3/TRBV12-4 | . | CASSSLSGSQETQYF | TGTGCCAGCAGCTCCCTTTCAGGGTCCCAAGAGACCCAGTACTTC
TRBD1 | TRBJ2-5 | 14 | TRBV7-9 | few | CASSPGQGLKTQYF | TGTGCCAGCAGCCCGGGACAGGGTTTGAAGACCCAGTACTTC
. | TRBJ1-4 | 14 | TRBV4-3 | . | CASSQAGPDEKLFF | TGCGCCAGCAGCCAAGCGGGCCCGGATGAAAAACTGTTTTTT
. | TRBJ2-5 | 16 | TRBV5-1 | few | CASSSGSAAYQETQYF | TGCGCCAGCAGCTCGGGGAGTGCAGCCTACCAAGAGACCCAGTACTTC
. | TRBJ2-3 | 13 | TRBV13 | . | CASSLSGFGTQYF | TGTGCCAGCAGCTTATCAGGGTTTGGTACGCAGTATTTT
TRBD2 | TRBJ2-5 | 18 | TRBV4-2 | few | CASRQRSSGGPLGETQYF | TGTGCCAGCAGGCAAAGGTCTAGCGGGGGTCCCTTGGGGGAGACCCAGTACTTC
TRBD2 | TRBJ2-1 | 14 | TRBV5-1 | few | CASTAQRGGREQFF | TGCGCCAGCACCGCCCAGCGGGGGGGTCGTGAGCAGTTCTTC
. | TRBJ2-7 | 13 | TRBV6-6 | few | CASSLDPYYEQYF | TGTGCCAGCAGTTTGGACCCCTACTACGAGCAGTACTTC
TRBD1 | TRBJ1-2 | 15 | TRBV9 | few | CASSGRDRGDYGYTF | TGTGCCAGTAGCGGACGGGACAGGGGGGACTATGGCTACACCTTC
TRBD1 | TRBJ2-5 | 15 | TRBV24-1 | few | CATSDSRTGEETQYF | TGTGCCACCAGTGATTCCCGGACAGGGGAGGAGACCCAGTACTTC
. | TRBJ2-2 | 15 | TRBV2 | once | CASSDRPGNTGELFF | TGTGCCAGCAGTGACCGGCCAGGGAACACCGGGGAGCTGTTTTTT
. | TRBJ2-1 | 14 | TRBV7-8 | . | CASTLPGDNNEQFF | TGTGCCAGCACCCTACCGGGCGACAACAATGAGCAGTTCTTC
TRBD1 | TRBJ2-1 | 16 | TRBV7-2 | few | CASSPGQGAFNNEQFF | TGTGCCAGCAGCCCGGGACAGGGGGCATTCAACAATGAGCAGTTCTTC
TRBD1 | TRBJ2-1 | 13 | TRBV20-1 | . | CSARDRTGLEQFF | TGCAGTGCTAGAGATAGGACAGGGCTTGAGCAGTTCTTC
. | TRBJ2-3 | 14 | TRBV10-3 | . | CAIRSGGIGDTQYF | TGTGCCATCAGATCTGGGGGGATTGGAGATACGCAGTATTTT
TRBD2 | TRBJ2-3 | 15 | TRBV20-1 | . | CSAQRSGGSTDTQYF | TGCAGTGCACAGCGGAGCGGGGGAAGCACAGATACGCAGTATTTT